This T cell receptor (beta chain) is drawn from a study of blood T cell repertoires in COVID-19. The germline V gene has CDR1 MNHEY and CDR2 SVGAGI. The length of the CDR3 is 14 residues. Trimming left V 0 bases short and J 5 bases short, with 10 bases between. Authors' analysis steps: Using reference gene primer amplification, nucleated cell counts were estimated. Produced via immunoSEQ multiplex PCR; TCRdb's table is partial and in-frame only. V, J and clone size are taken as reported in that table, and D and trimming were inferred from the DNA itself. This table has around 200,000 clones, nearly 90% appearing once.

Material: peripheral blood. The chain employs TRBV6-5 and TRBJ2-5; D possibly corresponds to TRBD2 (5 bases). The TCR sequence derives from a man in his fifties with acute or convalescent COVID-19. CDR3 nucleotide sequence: TGTGCCAGCAGTTACTCACGGGGAGAGGAGACCCAGTACTTC. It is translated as CASSYSRGEETQYF.